This passage covers 24 T cell receptor beta chains from one sample sequenced in a study of blood T cell repertoires in COVID-19. Measured with immunoSEQ multiplex PCR; TCRdb has only the in-frame clones, and not every one. The data contain about 110,000 clones, approximately 62% of them singletons. The sequencing sample was made of peripheral blood. These receptors originate from a man older than 75 with acute or convalescent COVID-19.

The V call is TRBV19, the J call TRBJ1-6, with no clear D. The length of the CDR3 is 13 residues. V shed 5 bases and J shed 7 bases, with 9 bases lying between them. Germline-derived CDR1 and CDR2 are LNHDA and SQIVND (reference sequence). CDR3 DNA sequence: TGTGCCAGTAGTCCAACAAGAAATTCACCCCTCCACTTT. Protein: CASSPTRNSPLHF.

The table lists this clone with a few counts. V usage is TRBV6-2 or TRBV6-3 and J usage is TRBJ1-5, with D maybe TRBD1 (6 bases). Between the trimmed V and J ends, which lost 6 bases and 5 bases, there was a span of 11 bases. This CDR3 spans 13 amino acids. Per the germline V gene, CDR1 is MNHEY and CDR2 is SVGEGT. The CDR3 DNA is TGTGCCAGCAGCCCGGGACAACATCAGCCCCAGCATTTT. This sequence encodes CASSPGQHQPQHF.

In DNA form, the CDR3 reads TGTGCCAGCAGCGGGGATGGGGCGTACACTGAAGCTTTCTTT. It is translated as CASSGDGAYTEAFF. The chain combines TRBV5-4 with TRBJ1-1, with a weak D call TRBD1 (5 bases). With 4 bases removed from V and 3 bases from J, the gap between germline ends came to 13 bases. CDR1 is SGHNT, CDR2 YYREEE, per germline (reference sequence). The CDR3 is 14 amino acids.

The chain is built from TRBV11-2 and TRBJ2-7, with D perhaps matching TRBD2 (6 bases). Germline V CDR1 and CDR2: SGHAT, FQNNGV. Deletions cut 5 bases from V and 0 bases from J, with 14 bases between. The CDR3 spans 15 residues. The chain's CDR3 is CASSEGLPASYEQYF. The CDR3 DNA sequence: TGTGCCAGCAGCGAGGGACTCCCAGCCTCCTACGAGCAGTACTTC. Combining the CDR3 with reference TRBV11-2 and TRBJ2-7 gives the whole variable domain EAGVAQSPRYKIIEKRQSVAFWCNPISGHATLYWYQQILGQGPKLLIQFQNNGVVDDSQLPKDRFSAERLKGVDSTLKIQPAKLEDSAVYLCASSEGLPASYEQYFGPGTRLTVT.

The rearrangement links TRBV11-2 to TRBJ2-7; D gene uncertain. Germline CDR1 SGHAT, CDR2 FQNNGV. This CDR3 contains 15 residues. Trimming shortened V by 2 bases and J by 3 bases, and 14 bases separated the two germline ends. The CDR3 sequence is CASSLNSSPIYEQYF. CDR3 DNA sequence: TGTGCCAGCAGCTTAAACTCCTCCCCCATCTACGAGCAGTACTTC.

The chain recombines TRBV5-4 with TRBJ2-7; D might be TRBD1 (5 bases). CDR1 and CDR2 from the germline V gene are SGHNT and YYREEE (reference sequence). This CDR3 is 16 amino acids long. V lost 4 bases to trimming and J lost 2 bases, with 19 bases between them. CDR3 amino acids: CASSGLGWGGTYEQYF. The CDR3 DNA sequence: TGTGCCAGCAGCGGCCTGGGGTGGGGCGGTACCTACGAGCAGTACTTC.

The chain uses TRBV7-8 and TRBJ1-3; D call uncertain. Trimming left V 4 bases short and J 0 bases short, with 16 bases between. Germline-derived CDR1 and CDR2 are SGHVS and FQNEAQ. The CDR3 has 17 amino acids. The DNA for the CDR3 is TGTGCCAGCAGCTCTGACCCGGGTGTGGGCTCTGGAAACACCATATATTTT. Encoded protein: CASSSDPGVGSGNTIYF.

The J gene is TRBJ2-1, the V gene TRBV7-9; 11 bases are shared with TRBD2. This CDR3 contains 19 residues. CDR1 and CDR2 from the germline V gene are SEHNR and FQNEAQ (reference sequence). V gave up 2 bases and J gave up 4 bases; unmatched junction bases: 13. CDR3 sequence: CASSLRAGGLADYYNEQFF. The DNA for the CDR3 is TGTGCCAGCAGCTTAAGAGCAGGGGGACTAGCGGATTATTACAATGAGCAGTTCTTC.

A single count supports this clone. CDR3 sequence (DNA): TGTGCCAGCAGTAAGGCGGCCTCCCCCCTCCACTTT. Translating it yields CASSKAASPLHF. The chain employs TRBV2 and TRBJ1-6, with no clear D. Germline CDR1 reads SNHLY; CDR2 reads FYNNEI. The CDR3 consists of 12 residues. The V end lost 5 bases, the J end lost 13 bases, and 12 bases lay between the germline ends.

Remarks on this clone: Its ends do not fully match the called genes, so a read error is possible. The gene calls are TRBV28 and TRBJ1-5, with 8 positions matching TRBD1. CDR1 is MDHEN and CDR2 is SYDVKM in the germline V gene. This CDR3 is built from 15 residues. CDR3 in amino acids: CASSSRTGMNRPQHF. In nucleotides, the CDR3 is TGTGCCAGCAGTTCGAGGACAGGGATGAATCGGCCCCAGCATTTT.

V gene TRBV7-2 combines with J gene TRBJ2-7, with 12 bases identical to TRBD2. From germline, CDR1 is SGHTA and CDR2 FQGNSA. This CDR3 has 15 amino acids. Losses at the gene ends were 1 base for V and 7 bases for J; bases not matched to a gene: 5. The CDR3 bases are TGTGCCAGCAGCTTAGGACTAGCGGGAGTTTGGGAGCAGTACTTC. Translation: CASSLGLAGVWEQYF.

V usage is TRBV5-6 and J usage is TRBJ2-1; D is possibly TRBD2 (6 bases). CDR1 is SGHDT and CDR2 is YYEEEE in the germline V gene. Deletions cut 4 bases from V and 0 bases from J, with 11 bases between. The CDR3 is made up of 15 amino acids. The chain's CDR3 is CASSGRQSSYNEQFF. CDR3 bases: TGTGCCAGCAGCGGGAGGCAAAGCTCCTACAATGAGCAGTTCTTC.

The V gene is TRBV5-6, the J gene TRBJ2-1; 10 nucleotides align to TRBD1. The CDR3 spans 16 residues. With 4 bases clipped from V and 2 bases from J, the junction kept 6 bases outside the gene matches. Germline CDR1 and CDR2: SGHDT and YYEEEE. The CDR3 nucleotides are TGTGCCAGCAGCATCTACGACAGGGGGCCCTACAATGAGCAGTTCTTC. Its translation: CASSIYDRGPYNEQFF.

The sample holds one count of this clone. The chain carries TRBV19 and TRBJ1-1, with D perhaps TRBD1 (5 bases). The ends were cut back, 3 bases at V and 4 bases at J, with 12 bases in the middle. CDR1 and CDR2 (germline): LNHDA, SQIVND (reference sequence). This CDR3 region has 14 residues. The CDR3 DNA reads as TGTGCCAGTAGTATTTCAGGGCAGCCCACTGAAGCTTTCTTT. Translating gives CASSISGQPTEAFF.

J is TRBJ1-1 and V is TRBV28; D not resolved. Germline lookup yields CDR1 MDHEN and CDR2 SYDVKM. Trimming took off 3 bases at V and 9 bases at J, with 23 bases between the two ends. The CDR3 spans 16 residues. In DNA, the CDR3 is TGTGCCAGCAGTTTGGGTTTACTTCGGGGTGGGAACAAAGCTTTCTTT. Translating it yields CASSLGLLRGGNKAFF.

The genes are TRBV7-2 and TRBJ2-2, with 8 bases identical to TRBD1. The CDR3 runs 15 residues. Germline V gene sequence: CDR1 SGHTA, CDR2 FQGNSA. V lost 6 bases and J lost 1; bases outside the gene matches: 4. The CDR3 loop is CASSFGQGNTGELFF. DNA for the CDR3: TGTGCCAGCAGTTTCGGACAGGGGAACACCGGGGAGCTGTTTTTT. The full variable domain, in which reference TRBV7-2 and TRBJ2-2 provide the parts outside the CDR3, is GAGVSQSPSNKVTEKGKDVELRCDPISGHTALYWYRQSLGQGLEFLIYFQGNSAPDKSGLPSDRFSAERTGGSVSTLTIQRTQQEDSAVYLCASSFGQGNTGELFFGEGSRLTVL.

The rearrangement links TRBV30 to TRBJ2-2; 9 nucleotides align to TRBD1. The germline V gene encodes CDR1 GTSNPN and CDR2 SVGIG (reference sequence). V trimming: 4 bases; J trimming: 3 bases; junction bases outside the gene matches: 6. The CDR3 is made up of 15 amino acids. Written as DNA, the CDR3 is TGTGCCTGGAAGCCATGGGACAGGGACACCGGGGAGCTGTTTTTT. Encoded protein: CAWKPWDRDTGELFF.

The chain employs TRBV24-1 and TRBJ2-1, with 8 bases matching TRBD1. After removal of 3 bases from V and 6 bases from J, the junction contained 12 bases not matched to a gene. The CDR3 consists of 17 residues. Per germline, CDR1 KGHDR and CDR2 SFDVKD. Written as DNA, the CDR3 is TGTGCCACCAGTGATCTTGTACCGGGACAGGCTTTCAATGAGCAGTTCTTC. This translates into CATSDLVPGQAFNEQFF.

V is TRBV5-6 and J is TRBJ1-1; D is perhaps TRBD1 (6 bases). V lost 4 bases and J lost 1, with 14 bases in between. The CDR3 is made up of 15 amino acids. Germline V lookup: CDR1 SGHDT, CDR2 YYEEEE. The CDR3 DNA reads TGTGCCAGCAGCCCCTCGACAGGAAGGAACACTGAAGCTTTCTTT. It translates to CASSPSTGRNTEAFF.

The chain is built from TRBV6-6 and TRBJ2-2; 9 bases align to TRBD1. Germline V gene data show CDR1 as MNHNY and CDR2 as SVGAGI (reference sequence). With 5 bases clipped from V and 7 bases from J, the junction kept 5 bases outside the gene matches. This CDR3 comprises 14 residues. For the CDR3, the DNA is TGTGCCAGCAGTAACAGGGGGCGCGGCGGGGAGCTGTTTTTT. Amino acid sequence: CASSNRGRGGELFF.

Regarding this clone: One end of the junction fails to match germline, which may point to a read error. The V and J genes are TRBV7-2 and TRBJ2-1; 11 nucleotides match TRBD2. The CDR3 length is 12 residues. Germline CDR1 SGHTA, CDR2 FQGNSA. CDR3 coding DNA: TGTGCCAGCAGCTGGACACTAGCGGGAGTAATCTTC. This translates into CASSWTLAGVIF. Based on the CDR3 plus reference TRBV7-2 and TRBJ2-1, the full variable domain is GAGVSQSPSNKVTEKGKDVELRCDPISGHTALYWYRQSLGQGLEFLIYFQGNSAPDKSGLPSDRFSAERTGGSVSTLTIQRTQQEDSAVYLCASSWTLAGVIFGPGTRLTVL.

V is TRBV28 and J is TRBJ2-4; TRBD2 might be the D (6 bases). The CDR3 sequence is 14 residues long. V lost 11 bases to trimming and J lost 1 base, with 15 bases between them. The germline gives CDR1 MDHEN, CDR2 SYDVKM. CDR3 sequence (DNA): TGTGCCGCCCGGTCTGGGGGGGCCAAAAACATTCAGTACTTC. Encoded protein: CAARSGGAKNIQYF.

The count of this clone is one. This sequence joins TRBV11-3 and TRBJ1-1; possible D gene TRBD1, 6 bases. Germline CDR1 reads SGHNT; CDR2 reads YENEEA. The CDR3 length is 13 residues. The V end lost 5 bases, the J end lost 10 bases, and 17 bases lay between the germline ends. The CDR3: CASSPPGGALAFF. The CDR3 DNA follows: TGTGCCAGCAGCCCCCCGGGGGGGGCTTTAGCTTTCTTT.

This chain links TRBV27 with TRBJ2-2, with D maybe TRBD2 (7 bases). This CDR3 is 17 amino acids long. The germline V and J ends were trimmed by 1 base and 1 base, with 13 bases remaining between them. Germline values: CDR1 MNHEY, CDR2 SMNVEV (reference sequence). The CDR3 bases are TGTGCCAGCAGTTTATTGGGGCGGGGGCAGAACACCGGGGAGCTGTTTTTT. This sequence encodes CASSLLGRGQNTGELFF.